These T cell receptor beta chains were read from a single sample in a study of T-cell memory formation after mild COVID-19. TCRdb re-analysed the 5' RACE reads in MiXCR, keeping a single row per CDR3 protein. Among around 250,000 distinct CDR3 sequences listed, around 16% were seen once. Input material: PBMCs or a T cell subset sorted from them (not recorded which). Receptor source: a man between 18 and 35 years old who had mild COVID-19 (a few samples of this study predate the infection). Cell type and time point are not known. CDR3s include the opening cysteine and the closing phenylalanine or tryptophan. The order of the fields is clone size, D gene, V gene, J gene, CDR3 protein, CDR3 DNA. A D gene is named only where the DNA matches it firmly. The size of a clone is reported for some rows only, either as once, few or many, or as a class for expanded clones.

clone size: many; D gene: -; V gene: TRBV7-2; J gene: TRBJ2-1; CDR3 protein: CASTSYNEQFF; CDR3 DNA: TGTGCCAGCACCTCCTACAATGAGCAGTTCTTC
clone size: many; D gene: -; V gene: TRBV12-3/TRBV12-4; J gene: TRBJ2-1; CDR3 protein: CASSTQGPGNEQFF; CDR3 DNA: TGTGCCAGCAGTACGCAAGGCCCGGGGAATGAGCAGTTCTTC
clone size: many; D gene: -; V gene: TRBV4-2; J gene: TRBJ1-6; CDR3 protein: CASSQEGGPYSPLHF; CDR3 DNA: TGTGCCAGCAGCCAAGAAGGTGGCCCTTATTCACCCCTCCACTTT
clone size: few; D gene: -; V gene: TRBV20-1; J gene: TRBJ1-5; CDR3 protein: CSASARGTYSNQPQHF; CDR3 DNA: TGCAGTGCTAGCGCCCGGGGGACGTATAGCAATCAGCCCCAGCATTTT
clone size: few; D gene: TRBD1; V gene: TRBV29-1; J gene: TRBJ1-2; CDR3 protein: CSVDVLGGRGYTF; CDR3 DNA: TGCAGCGTTGATGTTCTAGGGGGCCGAGGCTACACCTTC
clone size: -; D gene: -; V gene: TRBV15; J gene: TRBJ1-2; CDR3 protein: CATSTGSAYGYTF; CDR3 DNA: TGTGCCACCAGCACAGGGAGTGCCTATGGCTACACCTTC
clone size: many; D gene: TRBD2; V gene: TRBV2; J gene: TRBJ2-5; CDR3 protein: CASSDSGLAEETQYF; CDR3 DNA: TGTGCCAGCAGTGACTCGGGACTAGCAGAAGAGACCCAGTACTTC
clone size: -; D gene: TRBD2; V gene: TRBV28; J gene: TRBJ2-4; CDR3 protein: CASSLGGDLAKNIQYF; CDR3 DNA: TGTGCCAGCAGTTTAGGGGGGGACCTAGCCAAAAACATTCAGTACTTC
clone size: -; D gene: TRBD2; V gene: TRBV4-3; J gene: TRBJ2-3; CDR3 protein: CASSQKTSGFADTQYF; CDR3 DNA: TGCGCCAGCAGCCAGAAGACTAGCGGGTTTGCAGATACGCAGTATTTT
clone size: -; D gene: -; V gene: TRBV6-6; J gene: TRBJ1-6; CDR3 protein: CASRTGDSPLHF; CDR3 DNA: TGTGCCAGCAGAACCGGGGATTCACCCCTCCACTTT
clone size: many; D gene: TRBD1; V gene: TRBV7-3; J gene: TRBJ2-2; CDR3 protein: CASSDGQVTGELFF; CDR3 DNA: TGTGCCAGCAGCGACGGACAGGTCACCGGGGAGCTGTTTTTT
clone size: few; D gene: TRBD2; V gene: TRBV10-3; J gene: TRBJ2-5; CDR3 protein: CAISGTSLVETQYF; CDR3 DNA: TGTGCCATCAGTGGGACTAGCCTCGTGGAGACCCAGTACTTC
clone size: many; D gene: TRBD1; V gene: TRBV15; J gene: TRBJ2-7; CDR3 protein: CATSGQGLSSYEQYF; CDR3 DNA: TGTGCCACCAGCGGACAGGGACTTAGCTCCTACGAGCAGTACTTC
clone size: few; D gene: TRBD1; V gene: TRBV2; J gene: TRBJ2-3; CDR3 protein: CASKQGNTQYF; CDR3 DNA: TGTGCCAGCAAACAGGGGAATACGCAGTATTTT
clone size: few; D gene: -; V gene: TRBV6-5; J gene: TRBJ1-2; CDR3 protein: CASSYSAGLVANYGYTF; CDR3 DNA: TGTGCCAGCAGTTACTCGGCAGGGTTGGTGGCTAACTATGGCTACACCTTC
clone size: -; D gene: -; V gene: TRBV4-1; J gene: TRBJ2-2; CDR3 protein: CASSQQGWAGDILKVTGELFF; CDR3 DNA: TGCGCCAGCAGCCAACAAGGATGGGCAGGGGACATACTGAAGGTCACCGGGGAGCTGTTTTTT
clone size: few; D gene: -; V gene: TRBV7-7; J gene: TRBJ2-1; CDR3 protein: CASSPGGALNEQFF; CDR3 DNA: TGTGCCAGCAGCCCAGGAGGAGCCCTCAATGAGCAGTTCTTC
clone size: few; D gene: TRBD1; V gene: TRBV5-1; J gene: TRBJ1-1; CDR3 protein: CASSWDRGPKPNTEAFF; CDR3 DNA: TGCGCCAGCAGCTGGGACAGGGGGCCAAAACCGAACACTGAAGCTTTCTTT
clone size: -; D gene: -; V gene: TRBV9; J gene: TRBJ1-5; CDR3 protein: CASSARGVYGQPQHF; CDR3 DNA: TGTGCCAGCAGCGCGAGAGGGGTGTATGGACAGCCCCAGCATTTT
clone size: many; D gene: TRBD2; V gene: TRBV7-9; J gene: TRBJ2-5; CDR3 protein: CASSLGLAGGQESQYF; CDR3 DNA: TGTGCCAGCAGCTTAGGACTAGCGGGGGGCCAAGAATCCCAGTACTTC
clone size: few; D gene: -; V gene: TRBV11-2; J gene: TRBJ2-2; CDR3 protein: CASRGTGQTSNTGELFF; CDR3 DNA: TGTGCCAGCCGGGGAACAGGGCAAACTTCGAACACCGGGGAGCTGTTTTTT
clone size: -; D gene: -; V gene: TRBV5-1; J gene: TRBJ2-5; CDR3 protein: CASSSEGRGVRETQYF; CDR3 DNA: TGCGCCAGCAGTTCTGAGGGAAGGGGCGTAAGGGAGACCCAGTACTTC
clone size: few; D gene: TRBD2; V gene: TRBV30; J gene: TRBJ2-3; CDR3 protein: CAWSVPRLAGGPGTDTQYF; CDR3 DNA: TGTGCCTGGAGTGTACCCCGCCTAGCGGGGGGGCCGGGCACAGATACGCAGTATTTT
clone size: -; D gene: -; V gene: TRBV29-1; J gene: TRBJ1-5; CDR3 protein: CSDHREAGQPQHF; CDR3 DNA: TGCAGCGATCACAGGGAGGCCGGTCAGCCCCAGCATTTT
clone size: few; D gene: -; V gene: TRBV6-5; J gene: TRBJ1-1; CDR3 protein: CASSYKREGSPEAFF; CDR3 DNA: TGTGCCAGCAGTTACAAGAGGGAAGGTTCTCCTGAAGCTTTCTTT
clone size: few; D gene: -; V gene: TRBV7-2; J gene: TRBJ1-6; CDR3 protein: CASSLAGNGAGPLHF; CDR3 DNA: TGTGCCAGCAGCTTAGCGGGTAATGGGGCAGGCCCCCTCCACTTT